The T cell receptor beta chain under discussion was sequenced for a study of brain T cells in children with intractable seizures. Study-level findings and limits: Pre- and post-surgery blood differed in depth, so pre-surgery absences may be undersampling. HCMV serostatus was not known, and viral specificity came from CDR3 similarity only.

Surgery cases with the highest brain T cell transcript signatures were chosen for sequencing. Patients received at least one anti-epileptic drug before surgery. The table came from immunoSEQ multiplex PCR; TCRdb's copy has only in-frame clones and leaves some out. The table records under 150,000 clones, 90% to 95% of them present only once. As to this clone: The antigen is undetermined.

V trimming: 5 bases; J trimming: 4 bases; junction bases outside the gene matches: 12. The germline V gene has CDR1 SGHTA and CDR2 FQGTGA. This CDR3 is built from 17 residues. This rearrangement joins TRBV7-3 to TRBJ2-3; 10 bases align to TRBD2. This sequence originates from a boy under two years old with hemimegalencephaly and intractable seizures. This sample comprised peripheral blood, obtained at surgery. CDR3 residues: CASSPNLAGVFADTQYF. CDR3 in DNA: TGTGCCAGCAGCCCAAACCTAGCGGGAGTTTTTGCAGATACGCAGTATTTT.